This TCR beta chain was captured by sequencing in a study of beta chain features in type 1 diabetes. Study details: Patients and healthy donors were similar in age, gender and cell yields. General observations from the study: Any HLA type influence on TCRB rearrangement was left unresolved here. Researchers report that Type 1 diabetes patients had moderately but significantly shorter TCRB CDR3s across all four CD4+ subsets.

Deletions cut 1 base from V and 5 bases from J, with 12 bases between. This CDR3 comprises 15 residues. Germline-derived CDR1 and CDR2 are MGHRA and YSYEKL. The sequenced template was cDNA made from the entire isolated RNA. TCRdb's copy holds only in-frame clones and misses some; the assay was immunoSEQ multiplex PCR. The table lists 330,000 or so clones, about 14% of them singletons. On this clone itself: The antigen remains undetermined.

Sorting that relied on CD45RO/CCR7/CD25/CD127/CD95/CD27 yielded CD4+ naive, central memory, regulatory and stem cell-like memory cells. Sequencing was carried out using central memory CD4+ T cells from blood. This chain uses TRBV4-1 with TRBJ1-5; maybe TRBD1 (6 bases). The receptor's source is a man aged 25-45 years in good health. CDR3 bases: TGCGCCAGCAGCCAAGGTACAGGGTGGGATCAGCCCCAGCATTTT. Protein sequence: CASSQGTGWDQPQHF.